The rows below give T cell receptor beta chains drawn from one sample of a study of blood T cell repertoires in COVID-19. Data came from immunoSEQ multiplex PCR; TCRdb stores just in-frame clones and leaves some out. The table includes 75,000 to 95,000 clones, approximately 82% detected once. Sequenced: peripheral blood. The receptor set was obtained from a man in his fifties or sixties with acute or convalescent COVID-19. Each CDR3 is given with its conserved first and last residue. A D gene is named only where the DNA matches it firmly. Not every row has a clone size; where given, it reads once, few, many or a size class.

clone_size j_call d_call v_call cdr3_aa cdr3_nt
NA TRBJ1-1 TRBD1 TRBV6-5 CASRGGTGVGTEAFF TGTGCCAGCAGAGGGGGGACAGGGGTGGGCACTGAAGCTTTCTTT
NA TRBJ2-3 NA TRBV19 CASSMAEQDTQYF TGTGCCAGTAGTATGGCAGAACAAGATACGCAGTATTTT
once TRBJ2-1 NA TRBV7-9 CASSYSATGNEQFF TGTGCCAGCAGCTACTCTGCAACAGGCAATGAGCAGTTCTTC
NA TRBJ1-4 NA TRBV7-2 CASSPWGVPNEKLFF TGTGCCAGCAGCCCCTGGGGGGTTCCGAATGAAAAACTGTTTTTT
NA TRBJ1-6 TRBD1 TRBV6-5 CASSLTGVDNSPLHF TGTGCCAGCAGTTTGACAGGGGTGGATAATTCACCCCTCCACTTT
NA TRBJ1-4 NA TRBV6-5 CASSRGLENEKLFF TGTGCCAGCAGCCGGGGACTGGAAAATGAAAAACTGTTTTTT
many TRBJ1-4 TRBD1 TRBV25-1 CASSEGSGDRVNEKLFF TGTGCCAGCAGTGAGGGGTCCGGGGACAGGGTAAATGAAAAACTGTTTTTT
NA TRBJ2-3 TRBD2 TRBV5-8 CASSLWTRADTQYF TGTGCCAGCAGCCTATGGACTAGAGCAGATACGCAGTATTTT
NA TRBJ2-3 TRBD2 TRBV18 CASSPLASGGTGTDTQYF TGTGCCAGCTCACCACTAGCTAGCGGGGGGACGGGCACAGATACGCAGTATTTT
NA TRBJ1-6 TRBD1 TRBV18 CASSVGTGNNSPLHF TGTGCCAGCTCAGTCGGGACAGGGAATAATTCACCCCTCCACTTT
NA TRBJ1-6 NA TRBV7-2 CASSLAPGTGTSNSPLHF TGTGCCAGCAGCTTAGCACCAGGAACGGGTACTAGTAATTCACCCCTCCACTTT
NA TRBJ2-2 NA TRBV14 CASSRGTNTGELFF TGTGCCAGCAGTAGGGGAACGAACACCGGGGAGCTGTTTTTT
NA TRBJ2-3 TRBD2 TRBV9 CASSLGLAGLTDTQYF TGTGCCAGCAGCCTCGGACTAGCGGGGCTCACAGATACGCAGTATTTT
once TRBJ2-7 NA TRBV4-3 CASSQVATAGYEQYF TGCGCCAGCAGCCAAGTCGCGACAGCCGGCTACGAGCAGTACTTC
NA TRBJ2-1 NA TRBV7-2 CASSPRQIYNEQFF TGTGCCAGCAGCCCGAGGCAGATCTACAATGAGCAGTTCTTC
once TRBJ1-1 NA TRBV4-1 CASSSSAFF TGCGCCAGCAGCTCCTCAGCTTTCTTT
NA TRBJ1-2 NA TRBV28 CASSSTGSPGYGYTF TGTGCCAGCAGTTCTACAGGGTCACCCGGGTATGGCTACACCTTC
NA TRBJ2-3 NA TRBV28 CASSLRGKGTNTQYF TGTGCCAGCAGTTTACGGGGGAAGGGGACGAATACGCAGTATTTT
NA TRBJ1-2 NA TRBV3-1/TRBV3-2 CASSFDSNSNYGYTF TGTGCCAGCAGCTTCGACAGTAACTCTAACTATGGCTACACCTTC
few TRBJ1-6 TRBD1 TRBV27 CASSGQGALYNSPLHF TGTGCCAGCTCGGGGCAGGGGGCTCTTTATAATTCACCCCTCCACTTT
NA TRBJ2-5 NA TRBV7-2 CASSPSGETQYF TGTGCCAGCAGCCCGTCGGGAGAGACCCAGTACTTC
NA TRBJ1-2 NA TRBV7-7 CASSPIQVGATGFGYGYTF TGTGCTAGCAGCCCTATACAAGTTGGGGCAACAGGGTTCGGATATGGCTACACCTTC
NA TRBJ1-3 TRBD1 TRBV28 CASSLGGGGGNTIYF TGTGCCAGCAGTTTAGGAGGGGGCGGTGGAAACACCATATATTTT
NA TRBJ2-4 TRBD1 TRBV6-2/TRBV6-3 CASSQMEPTGLTENIQYF TGTGCCAGCAGTCAAATGGAGCCGACAGGGCTAACCGAAAACATTCAGTACTTC
NA TRBJ2-5 TRBD2 TRBV4-1 CASSQDGGVALETQYF TGCGCCAGCAGCCAAGACGGGGGGGTCGCCCTGGAGACCCAGTACTTC
NA TRBJ1-2 TRBD1 TRBV7-2 CASSLAGRTGQFVGYTF TGTGCCAGCAGCTTAGCGGGTAGGACAGGACAGTTCGTTGGCTACACCTTC
NA TRBJ1-5 TRBD1 TRBV6-5 CASRQTGSSQPQHF TGTGCCAGCAGACAGACAGGGTCGAGTCAGCCCCAGCATTTT
NA TRBJ2-2 NA TRBV3-1/TRBV3-2 CASSRSGTLNTGELFF TGTGCCAGCAGCCGAAGCGGGACACTAAACACCGGGGAGCTGTTTTTT
once TRBJ2-1 TRBD1 TRBV5-1 CASSFSDRGVRDEQFF TGCGCCAGCAGCTTCTCCGACAGGGGGGTTCGTGATGAGCAGTTCTTC
few TRBJ2-4 TRBD1 TRBV11-1 CASSIGRDRNIQYF TGTGCCAGCAGCATTGGCCGGGACAGAAACATTCAGTACTTC
NA TRBJ2-5 NA TRBV6-5 CASNRGPQETQYF TGTGCCAGCAATAGAGGGCCTCAAGAGACCCAGTACTTC
NA TRBJ2-2 TRBD2 TRBV27 CASSFRGGPGELFF TGTGCCAGCAGTTTTAGGGGAGGGCCCGGGGAGCTGTTTTTT
NA TRBJ2-3 NA TRBV24-1 CATSDGHIGTDTQYF TGTGCCACCAGTGATGGACATATCGGTACAGATACGCAGTATTTT
NA TRBJ2-5 TRBD2 TRBV2 CASSVTSGGRETQYF TGTGCCAGCAGTGTGACTAGCGGGGGGCGAGAGACCCAGTACTTC
NA TRBJ1-5 TRBD1 TRBV30 CAWSKGQGIGQPQHF TGTGCCTGGAGCAAGGGACAGGGTATCGGGCAGCCCCAGCATTTT
NA TRBJ1-1 TRBD1 TRBV5-1 CASSLVFRGQDTEAFF TGCGCCAGCAGCTTGGTGTTCAGGGGGCAGGACACTGAAGCTTTCTTT
NA TRBJ2-1 NA TRBV5-1 CASRDLTGSYNEQFF TGCGCCAGCAGAGACTTGACAGGATCCTACAATGAGCAGTTCTTC
NA TRBJ2-1 NA TRBV7-9 CASSFWQGRDEQFF TGTGCCAGCAGCTTTTGGCAGGGCCGCGATGAGCAGTTCTTC